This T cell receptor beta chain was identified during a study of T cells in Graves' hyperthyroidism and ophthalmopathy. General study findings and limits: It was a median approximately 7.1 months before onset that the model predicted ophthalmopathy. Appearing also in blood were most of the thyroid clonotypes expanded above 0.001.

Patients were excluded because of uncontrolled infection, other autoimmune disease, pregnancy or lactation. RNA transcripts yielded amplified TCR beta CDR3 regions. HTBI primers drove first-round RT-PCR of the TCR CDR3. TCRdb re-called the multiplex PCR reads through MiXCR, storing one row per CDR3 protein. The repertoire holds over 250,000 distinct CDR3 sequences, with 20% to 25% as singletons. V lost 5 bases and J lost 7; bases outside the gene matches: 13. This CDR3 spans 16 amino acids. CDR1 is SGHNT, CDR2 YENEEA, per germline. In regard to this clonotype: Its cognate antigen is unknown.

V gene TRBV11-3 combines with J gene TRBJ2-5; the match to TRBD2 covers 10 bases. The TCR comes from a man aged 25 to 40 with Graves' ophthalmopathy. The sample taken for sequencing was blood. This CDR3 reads CASSPSPSGGGGTQYF. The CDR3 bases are TGTGCCAGCAGCCCGTCCCCTAGCGGGGGAGGCGGGACCCAGTACTTC.